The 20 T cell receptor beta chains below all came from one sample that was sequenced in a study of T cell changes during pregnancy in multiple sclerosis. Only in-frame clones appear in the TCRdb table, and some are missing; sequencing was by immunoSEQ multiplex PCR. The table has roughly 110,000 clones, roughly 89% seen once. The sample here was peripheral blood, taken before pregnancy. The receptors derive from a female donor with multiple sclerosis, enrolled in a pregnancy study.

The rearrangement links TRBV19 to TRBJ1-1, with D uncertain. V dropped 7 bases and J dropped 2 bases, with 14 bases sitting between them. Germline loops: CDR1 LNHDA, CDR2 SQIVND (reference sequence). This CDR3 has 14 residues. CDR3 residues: CASIHGRPNTEAFF. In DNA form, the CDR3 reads TGTGCCAGTATTCATGGGAGGCCAAACACTGAAGCTTTCTTT.

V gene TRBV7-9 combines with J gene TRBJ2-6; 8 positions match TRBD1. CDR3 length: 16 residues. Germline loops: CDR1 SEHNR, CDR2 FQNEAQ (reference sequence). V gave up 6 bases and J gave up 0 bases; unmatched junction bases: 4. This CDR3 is CASSRTGRSGANVLTF. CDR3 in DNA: TGTGCCAGCAGTAGGACAGGGCGCTCTGGGGCCAACGTCCTGACTTTC.

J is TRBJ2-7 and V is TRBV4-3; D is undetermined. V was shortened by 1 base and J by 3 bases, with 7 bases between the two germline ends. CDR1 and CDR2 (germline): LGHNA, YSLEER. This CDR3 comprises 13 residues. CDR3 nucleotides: TGCGCCAGCAGCCAAGGACTGGACTACGAGCAGTACTTC. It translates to CASSQGLDYEQYF.

CDR3: CSVHPGTGGDEQFF. The CDR3 nucleotides are TGCAGCGTCCACCCCGGGACAGGGGGCGATGAGCAGTTCTTC. The V and J genes are TRBV29-1 and TRBJ2-1, with 12 bases fitting TRBD1. This CDR3 has 14 residues. V lost 6 bases to trimming and J lost 8 bases; unmatched junction nucleotides: 8. Germline loops: CDR1 SQVTM, CDR2 ANQGSEA.

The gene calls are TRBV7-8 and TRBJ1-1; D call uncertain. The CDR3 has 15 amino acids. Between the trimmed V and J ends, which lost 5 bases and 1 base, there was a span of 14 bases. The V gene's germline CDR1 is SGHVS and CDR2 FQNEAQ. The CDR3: CASSLGLVTNTEAFF. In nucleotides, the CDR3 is TGTGCCAGCAGCCTGGGCTTAGTGACGAACACTGAAGCTTTCTTT.

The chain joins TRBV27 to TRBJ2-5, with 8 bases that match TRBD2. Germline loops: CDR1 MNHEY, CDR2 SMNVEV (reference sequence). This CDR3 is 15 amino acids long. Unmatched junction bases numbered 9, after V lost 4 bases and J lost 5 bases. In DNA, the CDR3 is TGTGCCAGCAGTTATACGGGGGGGAGAGGGGAGACCCAGTACTTC. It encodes CASSYTGGRGETQYF.

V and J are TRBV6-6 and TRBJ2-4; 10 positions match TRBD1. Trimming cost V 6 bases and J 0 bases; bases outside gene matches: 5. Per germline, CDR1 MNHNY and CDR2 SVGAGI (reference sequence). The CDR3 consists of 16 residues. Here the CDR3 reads CASRPTGGLAKNIQYF. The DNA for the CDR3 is TGTGCCAGCAGGCCGACAGGGGGCCTAGCCAAAAACATTCAGTACTTC.

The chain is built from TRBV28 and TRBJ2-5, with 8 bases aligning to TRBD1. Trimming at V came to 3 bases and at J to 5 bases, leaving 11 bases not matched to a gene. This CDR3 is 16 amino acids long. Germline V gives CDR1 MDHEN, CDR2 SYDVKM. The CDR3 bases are TGTGCCAGCAGTTTGGCGCAGGGGGCTAGGCGGGAGACCCAGTACTTC. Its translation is CASSLAQGARRETQYF.

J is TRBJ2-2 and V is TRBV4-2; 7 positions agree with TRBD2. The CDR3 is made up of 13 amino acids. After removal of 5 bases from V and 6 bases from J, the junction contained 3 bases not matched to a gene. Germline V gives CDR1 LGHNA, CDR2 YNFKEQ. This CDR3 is CASSAGEAGELFF. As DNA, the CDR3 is TGTGCCAGCAGCGCGGGAGAGGCCGGGGAGCTGTTTTTT.

The DNA of the CDR3 is TGTGCCAGCAGCAATAAAGGGAGGGAGCGCGAGCAGTTCTTC. Its translation is CASSNKGREREQFF. V gene TRBV21-1 combines with J gene TRBJ2-1; TRBD2 is the table's D call and was not checked against the DNA. TRBV21-1 is deemed a pseudogene. The CDR3 totals 14 residues.

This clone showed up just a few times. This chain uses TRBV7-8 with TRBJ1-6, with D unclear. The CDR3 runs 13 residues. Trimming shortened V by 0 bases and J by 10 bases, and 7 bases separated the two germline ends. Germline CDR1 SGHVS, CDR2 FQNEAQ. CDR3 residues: CASSLAQNSPLHF. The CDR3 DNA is TGTGCCAGCAGCTTAGCCCAGAACTCACCCCTCCACTTT.

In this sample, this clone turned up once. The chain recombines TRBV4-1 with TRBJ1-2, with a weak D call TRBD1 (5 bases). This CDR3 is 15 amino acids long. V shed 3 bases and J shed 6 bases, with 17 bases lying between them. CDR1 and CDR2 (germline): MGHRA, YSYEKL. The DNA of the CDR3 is TGCGCCAGCAGCCATCTCCTCAGGGTGAAGGATGGCTACACCTTC. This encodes CASSHLLRVKDGYTF.

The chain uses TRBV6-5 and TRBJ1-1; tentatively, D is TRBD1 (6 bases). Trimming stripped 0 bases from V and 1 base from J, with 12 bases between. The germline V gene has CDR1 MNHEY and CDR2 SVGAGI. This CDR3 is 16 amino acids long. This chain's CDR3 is CASSYSTGGGNTEAFF. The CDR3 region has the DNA TGTGCCAGCAGTTACTCGACGGGGGGCGGGAACACTGAAGCTTTCTTT.

The CDR3 DNA sequence: TGTGCCAGCAGGGAGTTTAGCTCCTATAGGAGGAATGAGCAGTTCTTC. Translation gives CASREFSSYRRNEQFF. This chain connects TRBV7-9 to TRBJ2-1; possibly TRBD2 for D (5 bases). The CDR3 extends over 16 amino acids. Germline V CDR1 and CDR2: SEHNR, FQNEAQ (reference sequence). Between the trimmed V and J ends, which lost 6 bases and 7 bases, there was a span of 22 bases.

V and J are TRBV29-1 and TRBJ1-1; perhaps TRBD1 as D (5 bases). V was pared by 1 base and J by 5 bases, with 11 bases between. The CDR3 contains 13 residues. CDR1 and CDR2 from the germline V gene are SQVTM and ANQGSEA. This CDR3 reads CSVEGRVRTEAFF. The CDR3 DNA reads TGCAGCGTTGAAGGCAGGGTGAGGACTGAAGCTTTCTTT.

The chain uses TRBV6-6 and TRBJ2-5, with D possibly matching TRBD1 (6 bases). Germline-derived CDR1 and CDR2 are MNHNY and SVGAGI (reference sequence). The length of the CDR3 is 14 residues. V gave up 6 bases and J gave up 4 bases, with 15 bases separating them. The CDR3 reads CASRIQGIGETQYF. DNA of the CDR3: TGTGCCAGCAGGATTCAGGGGATAGGAGAGACCCAGTACTTC.

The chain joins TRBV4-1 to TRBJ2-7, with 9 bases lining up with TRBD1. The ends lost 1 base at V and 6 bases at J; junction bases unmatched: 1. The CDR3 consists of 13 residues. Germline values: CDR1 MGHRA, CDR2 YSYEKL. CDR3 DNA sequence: TGCGCCAGCAGCCAAGGGGACAGGGTCGAGCAGTACTTC. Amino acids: CASSQGDRVEQYF.

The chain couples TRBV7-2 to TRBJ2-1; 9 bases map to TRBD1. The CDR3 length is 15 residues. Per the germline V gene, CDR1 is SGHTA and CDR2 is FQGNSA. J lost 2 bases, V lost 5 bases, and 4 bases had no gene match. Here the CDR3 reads CASSPRTGAYNEQFF. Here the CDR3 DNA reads TGTGCCAGCAGCCCTCGGACAGGGGCCTACAATGAGCAGTTCTTC.

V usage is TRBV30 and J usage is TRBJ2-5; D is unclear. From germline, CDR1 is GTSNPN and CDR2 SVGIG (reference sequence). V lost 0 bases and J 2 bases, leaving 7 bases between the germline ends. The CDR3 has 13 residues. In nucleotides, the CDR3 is TGTGCCTGGAGTGTCCACGAGCAAGAGACCCAGTACTTC. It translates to CAWSVHEQETQYF.

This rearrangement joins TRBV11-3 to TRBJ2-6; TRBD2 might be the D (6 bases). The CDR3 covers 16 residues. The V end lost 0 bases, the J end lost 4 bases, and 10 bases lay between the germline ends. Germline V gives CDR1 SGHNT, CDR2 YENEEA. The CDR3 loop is CASSLDMAGGANVLTF. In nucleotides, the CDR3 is TGTGCCAGCAGCTTAGATATGGCGGGGGGGGCCAACGTCCTGACTTTC.